The clone carrying this T cell receptor (beta chain) was counted between two and nine times. No antigen is known for it. Treg sorting used a CD4+CD25+CD127-/low gate. This CDR3 spans 15 amino acids. Germline lookup yields CDR1 SGHTA and CDR2 FQGTGA. J lost 4 bases, V lost 5 bases, and 10 bases had no gene match. Overall study results and limits: Whole repertoires were not studied in the larger cohort, only one V-J beta rearrangement.

Full-length variable regions came from constant-region reverse primers plus semi-nested Nested Universal Primer A PCR. TCRdb reprocessed the 5' RACE reads via MiXCR and lists one record per CDR3 protein. The data show approximately 50,000 distinct CDR3 sequences, about 26% seen once. The sequenced sample consisted of tumor-infiltrating Tregs sorted from the breast tumor. The source is a female donor with breast cancer. The chain uses TRBV7-3 and TRBJ2-5; TRBD2 agrees at 7 bases. CDR3 bases: TGTGCCAGCAGCCCTCAAGGAGGGAGGGGAGAGACCCAGTACTTC. Translating gives CASSPQGGRGETQYF.